This T cell receptor beta chain is from a study of T cells in women clearing cervical HPV infection. Study results and caveats: CIN3+ cases had significantly higher TCR repertoire richness than controls, but evenness did not differ.

Points on this clone: Antigen: not known. Read sequence stops 3 residues before the CDR3 end, and the germline J gene provides the missing end.

Using immunoSEQ multiplex PCR, the repertoire was profiled, and TCRdb retains in-frame clones only, with some absent. Its clone listing holds 20,000 to 25,000 clones. After removal of 8 bases from V and 4 bases from J, the junction contained 0 bases not matched to a gene. The germline CDR1 and CDR2 sequences are WSHSY and SAAADI. The CDR3 extends over 13 amino acids. V gene TRBV10-2 combines with J gene TRBJ2-3; 13 bases match TRBD2. This TCR derives from a woman aged 18 to 75 with a cervical HPV16 infection that either progressed to CIN3+ or cleared (not recorded which). Sequenced: blood buffy coat. The CDR3 spells CASGLAGADTQYF. CDR3 DNA, as far as it was read: TGCGCCAGCGGACTAGCGGGAGCAGATACG.